This TCR beta chain was recovered during a study of patients and donors after allogeneic stem cell transplantation. This clonotype has a handful of counts. TCRdb ran MiXCR on the RT-PCR reads and lists one entry per CDR3 protein. The sample records 900,000 to 1,000,000 distinct CDR3 sequences, 18% being singletons. What was sequenced was blood, either unsorted or a sorted T cell fraction (not recorded which). The clonotype comes from a human donor who was either an allogeneic HSCT recipient or a stem cell or donor lymphocyte infusion donor (not recorded which). It is not recorded whose cells these are; they may come from a transplant donor.

CDR3 DNA sequence: TGTGCCAGCACCCTTAGGGGTCTTAACAATGAGCAGTTCTTC. It translates to CASTLRGLNNEQFF. The chain has TRBV7-6 and TRBJ2-1; maybe TRBD1 (5 bases). This CDR3 is built from 14 residues. CDR1 is SGHVS and CDR2 is FNYEAQ in the germline V gene. The germline V and J ends were trimmed by 7 bases and 5 bases, with 15 bases remaining between them.